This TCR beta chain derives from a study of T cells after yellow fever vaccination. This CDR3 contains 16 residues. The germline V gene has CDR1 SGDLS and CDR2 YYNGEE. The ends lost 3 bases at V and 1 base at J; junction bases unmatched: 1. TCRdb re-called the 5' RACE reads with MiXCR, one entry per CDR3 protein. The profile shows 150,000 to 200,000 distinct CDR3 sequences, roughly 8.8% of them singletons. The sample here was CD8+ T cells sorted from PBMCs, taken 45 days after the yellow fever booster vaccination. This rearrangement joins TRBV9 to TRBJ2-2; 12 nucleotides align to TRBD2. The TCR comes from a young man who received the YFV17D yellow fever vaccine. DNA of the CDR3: TGTGCCAGCAGCGCACTAGCGGGGGGGAACACCGGGGAGCTGTTTTTT. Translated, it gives CASSALAGGNTGELFF. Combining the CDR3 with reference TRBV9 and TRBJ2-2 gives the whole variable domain DSGVTQTPKHLITATGQRVTLRCSPRSGDLSVYWYQQSLDQGLQFLIQYYNGEERAKGNILERFSAQQFPDLHSELNLSSLELGDSALYFCASSALAGGNTGELFFGEGSRLTVL.